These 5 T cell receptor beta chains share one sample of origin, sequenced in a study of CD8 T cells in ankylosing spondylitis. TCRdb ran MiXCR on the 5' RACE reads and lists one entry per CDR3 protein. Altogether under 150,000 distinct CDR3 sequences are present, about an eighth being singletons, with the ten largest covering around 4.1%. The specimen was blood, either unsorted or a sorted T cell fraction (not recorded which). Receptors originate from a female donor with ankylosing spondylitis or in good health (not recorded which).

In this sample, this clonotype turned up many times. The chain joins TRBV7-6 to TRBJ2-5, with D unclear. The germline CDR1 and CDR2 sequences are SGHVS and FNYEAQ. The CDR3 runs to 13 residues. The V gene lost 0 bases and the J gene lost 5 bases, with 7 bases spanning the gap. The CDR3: CASSLAWVETQYF. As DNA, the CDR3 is TGTGCCAGCAGCTTAGCATGGGTGGAGACCCAGTACTTC.

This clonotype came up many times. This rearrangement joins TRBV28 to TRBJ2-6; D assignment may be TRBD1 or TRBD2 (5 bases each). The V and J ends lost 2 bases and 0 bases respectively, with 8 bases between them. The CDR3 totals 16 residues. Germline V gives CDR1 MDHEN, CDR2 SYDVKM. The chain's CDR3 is CASSLGGSSGANVLTF. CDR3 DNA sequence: TGTGCCAGCAGTTTAGGGGGATCCTCTGGGGCCAACGTCCTGACTTTC.

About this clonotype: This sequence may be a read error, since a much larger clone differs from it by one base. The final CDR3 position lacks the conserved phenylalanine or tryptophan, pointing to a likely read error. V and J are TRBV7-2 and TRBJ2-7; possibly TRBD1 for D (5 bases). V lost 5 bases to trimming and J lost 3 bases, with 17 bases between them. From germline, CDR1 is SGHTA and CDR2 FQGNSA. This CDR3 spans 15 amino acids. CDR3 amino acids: CASSPLRRQSYEQYS. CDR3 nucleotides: TGTGCCAGCAGCCCTCTCCGGAGACAGAGCTACGAGCAGTACTCC.

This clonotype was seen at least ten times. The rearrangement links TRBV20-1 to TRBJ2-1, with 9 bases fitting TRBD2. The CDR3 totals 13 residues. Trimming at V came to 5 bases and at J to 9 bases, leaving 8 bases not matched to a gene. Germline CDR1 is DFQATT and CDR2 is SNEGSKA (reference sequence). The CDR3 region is CSAHGGGALEQFF. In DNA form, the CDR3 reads TGCAGTGCTCACGGCGGGGGGGCCCTTGAGCAGTTCTTC.

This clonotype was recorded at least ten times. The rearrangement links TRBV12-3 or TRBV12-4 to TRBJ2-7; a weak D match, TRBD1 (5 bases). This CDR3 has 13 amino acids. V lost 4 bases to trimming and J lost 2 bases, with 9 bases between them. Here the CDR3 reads CASSWGRTYEQYF. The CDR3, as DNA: TGTGCCAGCAGTTGGGGCAGAACCTACGAGCAGTACTTC.